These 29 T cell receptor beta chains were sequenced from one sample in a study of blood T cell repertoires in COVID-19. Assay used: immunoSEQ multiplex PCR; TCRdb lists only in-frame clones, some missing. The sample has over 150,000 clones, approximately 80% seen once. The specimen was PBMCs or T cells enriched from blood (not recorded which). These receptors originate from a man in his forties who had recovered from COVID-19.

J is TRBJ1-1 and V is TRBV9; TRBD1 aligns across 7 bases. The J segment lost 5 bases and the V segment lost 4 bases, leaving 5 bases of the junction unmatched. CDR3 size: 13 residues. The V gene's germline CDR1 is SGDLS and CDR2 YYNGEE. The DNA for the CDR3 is TGTGCCAGCAGCCGAGGGGGCCAAACTGAAGCTTTCTTT. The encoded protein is CASSRGGQTEAFF.

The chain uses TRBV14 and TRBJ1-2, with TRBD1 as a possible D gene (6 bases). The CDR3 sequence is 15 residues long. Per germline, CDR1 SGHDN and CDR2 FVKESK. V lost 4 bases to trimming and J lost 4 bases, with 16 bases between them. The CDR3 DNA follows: TGTGCCAGCAGCCGCTCAGGGGAGGGCCTCTATGGCTACACCTTC. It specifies CASSRSGEGLYGYTF. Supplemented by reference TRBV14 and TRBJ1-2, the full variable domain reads EAGVTQFPSHSVIEKGQTVTLRCDPISGHDNLYWYRRVMGKEIKFLLHFVKESKQDESGMPNNRFLAERTGGTYSTLKVQPAELEDSGVYFCASSRSGEGLYGYTFGSGTRLTVV.

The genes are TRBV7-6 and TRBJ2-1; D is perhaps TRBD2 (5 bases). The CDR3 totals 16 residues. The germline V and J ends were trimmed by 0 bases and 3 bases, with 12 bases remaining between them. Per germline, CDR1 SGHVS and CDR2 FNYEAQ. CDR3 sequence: CASSLAPRADYNEQFF. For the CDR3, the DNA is TGTGCCAGCAGCTTAGCCCCCCGAGCGGACTACAATGAGCAGTTCTTC.

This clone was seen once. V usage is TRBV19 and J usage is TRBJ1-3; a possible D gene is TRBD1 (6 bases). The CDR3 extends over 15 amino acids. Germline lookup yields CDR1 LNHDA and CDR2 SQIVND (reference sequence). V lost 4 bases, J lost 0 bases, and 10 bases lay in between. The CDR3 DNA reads TGTGCCAGTAGTACCGGACAGTTCTCTGGAAACACCATATATTTT. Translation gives CASSTGQFSGNTIYF. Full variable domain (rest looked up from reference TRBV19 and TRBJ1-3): DGGITQSPKYLFRKEGQNVTLSCEQNLNHDAMYWYRQDPGQGLRLIYYSQIVNDFQKGDIAEGYSVSREKKESFPLTVTSAQKNPTAFYLCASSTGQFSGNTIYFGEGSWLTVV.

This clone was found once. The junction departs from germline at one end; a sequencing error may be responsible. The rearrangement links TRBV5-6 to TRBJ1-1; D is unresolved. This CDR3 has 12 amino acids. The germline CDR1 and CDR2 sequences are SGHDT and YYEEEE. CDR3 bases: TGCGCCAGCAGCTTGTTCCCGGCTGAAGCTTTCTTT. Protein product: CASSLFPAEAFF.

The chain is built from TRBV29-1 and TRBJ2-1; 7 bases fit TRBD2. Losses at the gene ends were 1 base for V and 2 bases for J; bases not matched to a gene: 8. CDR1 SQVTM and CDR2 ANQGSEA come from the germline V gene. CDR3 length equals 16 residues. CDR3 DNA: TGCAGCGTTGAAGGGGATAGGGGAGGGGCCTACAATGAGCAGTTCTTC. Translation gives CSVEGDRGGAYNEQFF.

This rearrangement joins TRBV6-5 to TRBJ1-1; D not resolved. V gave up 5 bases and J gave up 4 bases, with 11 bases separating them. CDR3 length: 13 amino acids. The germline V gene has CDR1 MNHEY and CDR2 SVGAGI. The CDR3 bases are TGTGCCAGCAGTCTTACCTGGAGCACTGAAGCTTTCTTT. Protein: CASSLTWSTEAFF.

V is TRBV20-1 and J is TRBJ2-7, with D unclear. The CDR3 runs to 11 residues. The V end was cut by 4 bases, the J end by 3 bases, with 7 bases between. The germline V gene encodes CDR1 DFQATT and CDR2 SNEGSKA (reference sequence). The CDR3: CSAITVYEQYF. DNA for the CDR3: TGCAGTGCTATCACGGTCTACGAGCAGTACTTC.

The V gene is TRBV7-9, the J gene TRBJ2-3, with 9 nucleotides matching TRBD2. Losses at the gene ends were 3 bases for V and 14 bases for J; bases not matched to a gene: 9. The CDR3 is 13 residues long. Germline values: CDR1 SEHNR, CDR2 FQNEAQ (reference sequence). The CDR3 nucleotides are TGTGCCAGCAGCTTGGGGACTAGCCCAACGGGGTATTTT. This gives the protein CASSLGTSPTGYF.

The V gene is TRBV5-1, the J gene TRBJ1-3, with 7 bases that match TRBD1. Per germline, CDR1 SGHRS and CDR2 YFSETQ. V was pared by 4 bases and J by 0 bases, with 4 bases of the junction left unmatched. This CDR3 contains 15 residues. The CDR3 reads CASSPDRDSGNTIYF. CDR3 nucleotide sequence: TGCGCCAGCAGCCCAGACAGGGACTCTGGAAACACCATATATTTT.

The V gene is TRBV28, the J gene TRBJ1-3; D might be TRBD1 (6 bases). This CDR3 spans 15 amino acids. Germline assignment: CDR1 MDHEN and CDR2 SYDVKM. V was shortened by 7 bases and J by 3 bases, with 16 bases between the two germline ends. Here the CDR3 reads CASKEPGTYGNTIYF. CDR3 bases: TGTGCCAGCAAAGAGCCCGGGACATATGGAAACACCATATATTTT.

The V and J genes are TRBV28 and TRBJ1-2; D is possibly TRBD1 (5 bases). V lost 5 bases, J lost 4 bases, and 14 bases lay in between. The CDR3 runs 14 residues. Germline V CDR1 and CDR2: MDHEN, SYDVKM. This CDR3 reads CASSPALGGYGYTF. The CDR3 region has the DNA TGTGCCAGCAGTCCCGCACTCGGGGGCTATGGCTACACCTTC.

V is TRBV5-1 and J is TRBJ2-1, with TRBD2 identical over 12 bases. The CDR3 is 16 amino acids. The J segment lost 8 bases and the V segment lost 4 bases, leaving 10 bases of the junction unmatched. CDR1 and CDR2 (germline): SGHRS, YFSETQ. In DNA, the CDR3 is TGCGCCAGCAGCGCCCAGACTAGCGGGAGTTGGGATGAGCAGTTCTTC. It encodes CASSAQTSGSWDEQFF.

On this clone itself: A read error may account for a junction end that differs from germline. The CDR3 DNA is TGTGCCACCAGCTGGACTAGCGGGAGGAATGAACAGTTCTTC. It yields the protein CATSWTSGRNEQFF. J is TRBJ2-1 and V is TRBV15; the match to TRBD2 covers 14 bases. Germline V gives CDR1 LNHNV, CDR2 YYDKDF (reference sequence). This CDR3 region has 14 residues.

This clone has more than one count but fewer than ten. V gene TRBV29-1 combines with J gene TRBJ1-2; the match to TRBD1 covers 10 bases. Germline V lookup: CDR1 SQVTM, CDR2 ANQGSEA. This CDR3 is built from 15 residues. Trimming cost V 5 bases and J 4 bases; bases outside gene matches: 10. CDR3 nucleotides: TGCAGCGTTCCAGTAGGACAGGGGGATCGCTATGGCTACACCTTC. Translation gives CSVPVGQGDRYGYTF.

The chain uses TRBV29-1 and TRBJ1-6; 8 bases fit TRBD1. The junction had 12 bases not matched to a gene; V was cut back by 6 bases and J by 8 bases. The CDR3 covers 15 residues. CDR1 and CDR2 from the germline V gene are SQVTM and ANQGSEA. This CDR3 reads CSVRPGQGRDSPLHF. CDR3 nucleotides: TGCAGCGTCCGCCCCGGACAGGGCAGGGATTCACCCCTCCACTTT. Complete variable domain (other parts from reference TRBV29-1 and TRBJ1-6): SAVISQKPSRDICQRGTSLTIQCQVDSQVTMMFWYRQQPGQSLTLIATANQGSEATYESGFVIDKFPISRPNLTFSTLTVSNMSPEDSSIYLCSVRPGQGRDSPLHFGNGTRLTVT.

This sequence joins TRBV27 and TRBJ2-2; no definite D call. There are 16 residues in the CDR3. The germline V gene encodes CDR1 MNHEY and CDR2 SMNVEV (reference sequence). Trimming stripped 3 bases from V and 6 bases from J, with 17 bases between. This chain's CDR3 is CASSFLADGASGELFF. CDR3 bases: TGTGCCAGCAGTTTTCTGGCGGATGGAGCTTCCGGGGAGCTGTTTTTT.

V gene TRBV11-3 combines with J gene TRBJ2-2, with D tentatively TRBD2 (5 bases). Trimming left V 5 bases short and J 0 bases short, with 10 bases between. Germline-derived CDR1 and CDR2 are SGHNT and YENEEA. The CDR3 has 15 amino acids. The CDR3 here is CASSRGSSNTGELFF. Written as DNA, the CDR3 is TGTGCCAGCAGCCGAGGGAGTTCGAACACCGGGGAGCTGTTTTTT.

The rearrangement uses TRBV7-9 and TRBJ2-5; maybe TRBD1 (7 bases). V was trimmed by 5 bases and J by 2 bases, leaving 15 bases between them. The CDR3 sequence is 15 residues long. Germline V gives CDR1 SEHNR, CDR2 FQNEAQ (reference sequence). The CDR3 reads CASSPAGQPQETQYF. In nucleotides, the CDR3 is TGTGCCAGCAGCCCCGCGGGACAGCCTCAAGAGACCCAGTACTTC.

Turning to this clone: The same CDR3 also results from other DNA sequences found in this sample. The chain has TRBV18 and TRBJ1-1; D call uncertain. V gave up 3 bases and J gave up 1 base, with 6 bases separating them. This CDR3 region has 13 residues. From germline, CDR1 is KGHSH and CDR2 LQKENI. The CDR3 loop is CASSPEGNTEAFF. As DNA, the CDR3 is TGTGCCAGCTCACCTGAGGGGAACACTGAAGCTTTCTTT.

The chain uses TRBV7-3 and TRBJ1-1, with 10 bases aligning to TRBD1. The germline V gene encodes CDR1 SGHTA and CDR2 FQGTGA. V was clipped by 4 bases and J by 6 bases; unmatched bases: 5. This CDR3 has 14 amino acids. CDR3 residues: CASSSTGGVAEAFF. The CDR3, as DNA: TGTGCCAGCAGCTCGACAGGGGGCGTCGCTGAAGCTTTCTTT.

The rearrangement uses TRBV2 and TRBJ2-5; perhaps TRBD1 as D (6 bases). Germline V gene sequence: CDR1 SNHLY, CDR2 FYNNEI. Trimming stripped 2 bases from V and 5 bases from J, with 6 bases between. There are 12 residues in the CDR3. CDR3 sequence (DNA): TGTGCCAGCAGTGAACAGGGGGAGACCCAGTACTTC. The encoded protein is CASSEQGETQYF. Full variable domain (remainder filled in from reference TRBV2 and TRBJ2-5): EPEVTQTPSHQVTQMGQEVILRCVPISNHLYFYWYRQILGQKVEFLVSFYNNEISEKSEIFDDQFSVERPDGSNFTLKIRSTKLEDSAMYFCASSEQGETQYFGPGTRLLVL.

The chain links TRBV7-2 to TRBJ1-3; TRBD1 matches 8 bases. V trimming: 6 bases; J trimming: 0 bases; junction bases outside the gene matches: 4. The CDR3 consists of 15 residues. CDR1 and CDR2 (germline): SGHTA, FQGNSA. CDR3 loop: CASRDRAFSGNTIYF. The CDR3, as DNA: TGTGCCAGCAGGGACAGGGCCTTCTCTGGAAACACCATATATTTT.

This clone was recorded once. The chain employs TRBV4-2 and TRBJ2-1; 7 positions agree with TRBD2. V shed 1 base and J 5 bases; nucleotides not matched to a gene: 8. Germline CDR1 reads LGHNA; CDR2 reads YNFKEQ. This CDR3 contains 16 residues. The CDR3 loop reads CASSQAAGVTHNEQFF. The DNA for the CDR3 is TGTGCCAGCAGCCAAGCGGCGGGAGTTACCCACAATGAGCAGTTCTTC.

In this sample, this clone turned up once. CDR3: CASSQDISVGGTGELFF. The CDR3 coding sequence is TGCGCCAGCAGCCAAGATATCTCGGTGGGAGGCACCGGGGAGCTGTTTTTT. V and J are TRBV4-3 and TRBJ2-2; possible D gene TRBD2, 6 bases. CDR3 length equals 17 residues. Between the trimmed V and J ends, which lost 0 bases and 4 bases, there was a span of 15 bases. Germline assignment: CDR1 LGHNA and CDR2 YSLEER.

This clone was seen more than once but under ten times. CDR3 amino acids: CASSFGQGVGTEAFF. CDR3 bases: TGTGCCAGCAGCTTCGGTCAGGGGGTAGGGACTGAAGCTTTCTTT. The genes are TRBV7-9 and TRBJ1-1, with 7 bases fitting TRBD1. Germline CDR1 reads SEHNR; CDR2 reads FQNEAQ (reference sequence). V shed 3 bases, J shed 5 bases, and the junction held 9 bases outside the gene matches. This CDR3 is 15 amino acids long.

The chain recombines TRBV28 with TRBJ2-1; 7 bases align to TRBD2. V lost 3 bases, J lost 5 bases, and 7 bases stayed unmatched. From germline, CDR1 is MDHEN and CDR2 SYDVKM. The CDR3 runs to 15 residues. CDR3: CASSFRLAGDNEQFF. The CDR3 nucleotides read TGTGCCAGCAGTTTCCGACTTGCGGGGGACAATGAGCAGTTCTTC. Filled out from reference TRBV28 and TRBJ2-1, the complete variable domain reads DVKVTQSSRYLVKRTGEKVFLECVQDMDHENMFWYRQDPGLGLRLIYFSYDVKMKEKGDIPEGYSVSREKKERFSLILESASTNQTSMYLCASSFRLAGDNEQFFGPGTRLTVL.

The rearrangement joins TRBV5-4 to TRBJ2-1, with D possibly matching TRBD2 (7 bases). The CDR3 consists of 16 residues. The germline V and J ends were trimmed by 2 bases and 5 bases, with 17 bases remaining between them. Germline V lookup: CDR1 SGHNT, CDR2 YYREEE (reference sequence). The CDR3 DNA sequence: TGTGCCAGCAGCTTTGGGGGCGGACTAGGGGACAATGAGCAGTTCTTC. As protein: CASSFGGGLGDNEQFF.

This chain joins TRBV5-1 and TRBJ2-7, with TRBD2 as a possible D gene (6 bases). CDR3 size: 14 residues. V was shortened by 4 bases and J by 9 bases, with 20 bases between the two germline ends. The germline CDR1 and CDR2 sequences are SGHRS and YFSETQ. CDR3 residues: CASSPGLALTRQYF. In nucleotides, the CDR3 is TGCGCCAGCAGCCCGGGACTTGCGCTTACGAGGCAGTACTTC. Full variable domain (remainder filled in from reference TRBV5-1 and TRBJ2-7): KAGVTQTPRYLIKTRGQQVTLSCSPISGHRSVSWYQQTPGQGLQFLFEYFSETQRNKGNFPGRFSGRQFSNSRSEMNVSTLELGDSALYLCASSPGLALTRQYFGPGTRLTVT.